The 3 T cell receptor beta chains listed next were all sequenced from one sample in a study of cytomegalovirus exposure and HLA in healthy donors. It was with 60 Vbeta and 13 Jbeta primers that the PCR ran. Generated by immunoSEQ multiplex PCR, the TCRdb table keeps only in-frame clones and is missing some. Here the sample spans around 150,000 clones, around 70% being singletons. The sample comprised PBMCs. These receptors came from a middle-aged man in good health and CMV-seronegative.

The gene calls are TRBV7-8 and TRBJ2-7, with 8 bases that match TRBD2. Germline V gives CDR1 SGHVS, CDR2 FQNEAQ. J was trimmed by 5 bases and V by 5 bases; bases with no gene match: 11. The CDR3 runs to 15 residues. The CDR3 DNA follows: TGTGCCAGCAGCACCCGACTAGCGAGGGGGAACGAGCAGTACTTC. Protein sequence: CASSTRLARGNEQYF.

V usage is TRBV6-1 and J usage is TRBJ2-3; 7 bases agree with TRBD2. This CDR3 comprises 16 residues. CDR1 and CDR2 from the germline V gene are MNHNS and SASEGT. Trimming at V came to 0 bases and at J to 1 base, leaving 4 bases not matched to a gene. CDR3 nucleotides: TGTGCCAGCAGTGAAGCGAAGGCGGGGGGCACAGATACGCAGTATTTT. As protein: CASSEAKAGGTDTQYF.

V gene TRBV29-1 combines with J gene TRBJ2-5; 9 bases match TRBD2. Germline values: CDR1 SQVTM, CDR2 ANQGSEA. V lost 6 bases and J lost 5; bases outside the gene matches: 10. The CDR3 loop spans 14 amino acids. The DNA for the CDR3 is TGCAGCGTGCAGCCGCGGGGGGGCGGTGAGACCCAGTACTTC. The encoded protein is CSVQPRGGGETQYF.